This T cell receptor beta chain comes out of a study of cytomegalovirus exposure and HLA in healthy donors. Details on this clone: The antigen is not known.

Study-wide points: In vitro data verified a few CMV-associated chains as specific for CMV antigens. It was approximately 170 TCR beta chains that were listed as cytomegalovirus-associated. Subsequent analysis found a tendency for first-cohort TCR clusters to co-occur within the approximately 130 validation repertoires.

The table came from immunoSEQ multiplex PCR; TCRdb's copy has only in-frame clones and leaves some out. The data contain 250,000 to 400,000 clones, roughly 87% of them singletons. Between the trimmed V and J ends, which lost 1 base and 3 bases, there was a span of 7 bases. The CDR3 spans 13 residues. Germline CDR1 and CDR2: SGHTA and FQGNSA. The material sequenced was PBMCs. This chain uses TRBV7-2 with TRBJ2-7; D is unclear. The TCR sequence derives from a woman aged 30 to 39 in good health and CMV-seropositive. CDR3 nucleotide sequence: TGTGCCAGCAGCTTAGGGGCAGGCTACGAGCAGTACTTC. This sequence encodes CASSLGAGYEQYF.